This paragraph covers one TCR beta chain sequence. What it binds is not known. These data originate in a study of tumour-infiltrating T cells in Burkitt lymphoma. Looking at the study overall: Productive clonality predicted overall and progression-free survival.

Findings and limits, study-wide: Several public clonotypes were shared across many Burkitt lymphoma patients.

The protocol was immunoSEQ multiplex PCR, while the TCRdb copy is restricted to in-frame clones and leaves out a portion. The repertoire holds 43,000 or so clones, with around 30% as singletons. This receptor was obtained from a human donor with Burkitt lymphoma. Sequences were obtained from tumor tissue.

The CDR3 spells CASSLVPGAATGELFF. CDR3 in DNA: TGTGCCAGCAGCTTAGTGCCGGGGGCTGCCACCGGGGAGCTGTTTTTT. V and J are TRBV11-2 and TRBJ2-2; either TRBD1 or TRBD2 may supply D (6 bases each). Looked up from germline, CDR1 is SGHAT and CDR2 is FQNNGV. This CDR3 comprises 16 residues. V lost 1 base and J lost 4, with 13 bases in between.